The source of this T cell receptor (beta chain) is a study of blood T cell repertoires in COVID-19. Study-wide context: There were acute and convalescent COVID-19 samples, and they came from the United States, Italy and Spain. T cells, B-cell-depleted T cells, or PBMCs supplied cDNA or gDNA.

Seattle participants joined during active infection and were tracked over time. As originally analysed: Reference gene primers were amplified, and this amplification served to estimate nucleated cell counts. TCRdb's table, derived via immunoSEQ multiplex PCR, lists solely in-frame clones and lacks some. D and trimming were read from the DNA, whereas the V and J calls and clone size are those reported in that table. The sample carries roughly 180,000 clones, roughly three quarters recorded once. Germline assignment: CDR1 LGHDT and CDR2 YNNKEL (reference sequence). There are 13 residues in the CDR3. Germline trimming cut 11 bases from V and 6 bases from J; bases unmatched to any gene: 9.

The sequence came from an elderly woman with COVID-19, enrolled during active disease. The genes are TRBV3-1 (or the pseudogene TRBV3-2) and TRBJ2-1, with 8 bases lining up with TRBD1. The specimen was peripheral blood. The CDR3 reads CAPRGRGLNEQFF. CDR3 nucleotide sequence: TGTGCCCCGAGGGGCAGGGGGCTCAATGAGCAGTTCTTC.